A single sample gave rise to the 10 T cell receptor beta chains below, sequenced in a study of OX40 agonist ivuxolimab in advanced cancers. Clones were read by immunoSEQ multiplex PCR, and TCRdb kept only the in-frame ones, dropping some. Of roughly 100,000 clones detected, roughly 89% appear once; the ten largest clones hold approximately 0.8%. Here the sequenced sample was CD4+ or CD8+ T cells sorted from blood, taken in a trial of the OX40 agonist ivuxolimab. All receptors come from an adult with an advanced solid tumor such as melanoma, head and neck, liver or kidney cancer.

This clone was seen only once. This rearrangement joins TRBV27 to TRBJ1-6; tentatively, D is TRBD1 (5 bases). CDR3 size: 14 residues. Germline CDR1 MNHEY, CDR2 SMNVEV (reference sequence). V lost 3 bases and J 13 bases, leaving 16 bases between the germline ends. The CDR3: CASSFAGLTGPLHF. The CDR3 nucleotides are TGTGCCAGCAGTTTCGCGGGGCTCACTGGGCCCCTCCACTTT.

V and J are TRBV4-3 and TRBJ1-2, with a possible D match to TRBD1 (6 bases). The CDR3 contains 17 residues. Trimming removed 3 bases at V and 4 bases at J, with 21 bases between. Looked up from germline, CDR1 is LGHNA and CDR2 is YSLEER. This CDR3 is CASSHAGQPGGGYGYTF. For the CDR3, the DNA is TGCGCCAGCAGCCATGCCGGACAGCCCGGCGGAGGCTATGGCTACACCTTC.

The gene calls are TRBV2 and TRBJ2-3; 8 bases map to TRBD2. Losses at the gene ends were 4 bases for V and 2 bases for J; bases not matched to a gene: 8. This CDR3 is built from 16 residues. Germline-derived CDR1 and CDR2 are SNHLY and FYNNEI. CDR3 DNA: TGTGCCAGCAGTGCCGGGACTAGTTTCGACACAGATACGCAGTATTTT. Its translation is CASSAGTSFDTDTQYF.

A few counts support this clone. V gene TRBV20-1 combines with J gene TRBJ1-6, with 9 bases fitting TRBD1. Germline-derived CDR1 and CDR2 are DFQATT and SNEGSKA (reference sequence). The CDR3 runs to 11 residues. The CDR3 is CSSGQGSPLHF. CDR3 in DNA: TGCTCTTCAGGACAGGGGTCACCCCTCCACTTT.

This sequence joins TRBV28 and TRBJ1-2; TRBD1 might be the D (5 bases). Germline V lookup: CDR1 MDHEN, CDR2 SYDVKM. The CDR3 consists of 15 residues. Trimming shortened V by 5 bases and J by 2 bases, and 15 bases separated the two germline ends. The DNA of the CDR3 is TGTGCCAGCAGTCCACCCCCAGGGCCCAACTATGGCTACACCTTC. Its translation is CASSPPPGPNYGYTF.

The V and J genes are TRBV19 and TRBJ2-3, with 7 nucleotides matching TRBD1. V shed 4 bases and J 2 bases; nucleotides not matched to a gene: 6. CDR3 size: 15 residues. The germline V gene has CDR1 LNHDA and CDR2 SQIVND (reference sequence). In nucleotides, the CDR3 is TGTGCCAGTAGTAGATCTGGGACAGTCACAGATACGCAGTATTTT. This sequence encodes CASSRSGTVTDTQYF.

V and J are TRBV28 and TRBJ2-3; TRBD2 agrees at 9 bases. Germline CDR1 reads MDHEN; CDR2 reads SYDVKM. The CDR3 runs 15 residues. The trim removed 5 bases at V and 2 bases at J, leaving 5 bases unmatched. In nucleotides, the CDR3 is TGTGCCAGCAGTAGTAGCGGGGGCGTCACAGATACGCAGTATTTT. Its protein is CASSSSGGVTDTQYF.

The V gene is TRBV2, the J gene TRBJ1-1; no definite D call. CDR1 is SNHLY, CDR2 FYNNEI, per germline. This CDR3 is 14 amino acids long. The ends were cut back, 7 bases at V and 3 bases at J, with 15 bases in the middle. This chain's CDR3 is CASKPRLVDTEAFF. In DNA, the CDR3 is TGTGCCAGCAAGCCTAGGCTCGTCGACACTGAAGCTTTCTTT. Full variable domain (remainder filled in from reference TRBV2 and TRBJ1-1): EPEVTQTPSHQVTQMGQEVILRCVPISNHLYFYWYRQILGQKVEFLVSFYNNEISEKSEIFDDQFSVERPDGSNFTLKIRSTKLEDSAMYFCASKPRLVDTEAFFGQGTRLTVV.

This sequence joins TRBV5-6 and TRBJ2-7; perhaps TRBD2 as D (5 bases). The length of the CDR3 is 16 residues. V lost 4 bases, J lost 0 bases, and 17 bases lay in between. Germline V gene data show CDR1 as SGHDT and CDR2 as YYEEEE. The CDR3 bases are TGTGCCAGCAGCCCACCGGGGTGGGCCTCCTCCTACGAGCAGTACTTC. This gives the protein CASSPPGWASSYEQYF.

A few counts support this clone. This chain joins TRBV5-5 and TRBJ1-5, with 9 positions matching TRBD1. Trimming removed 2 bases from V and 1 base from J; junction bases left unmatched: 7. The CDR3 runs 17 residues. Germline V CDR1 and CDR2: SGHKS, YYEKEE (reference sequence). For the CDR3, the DNA is TGTGCCAGCAGCTTTGGGGTAGGACAGGGGAGCAATCAGCCCCAGCATTTT. This translates into CASSFGVGQGSNQPQHF.